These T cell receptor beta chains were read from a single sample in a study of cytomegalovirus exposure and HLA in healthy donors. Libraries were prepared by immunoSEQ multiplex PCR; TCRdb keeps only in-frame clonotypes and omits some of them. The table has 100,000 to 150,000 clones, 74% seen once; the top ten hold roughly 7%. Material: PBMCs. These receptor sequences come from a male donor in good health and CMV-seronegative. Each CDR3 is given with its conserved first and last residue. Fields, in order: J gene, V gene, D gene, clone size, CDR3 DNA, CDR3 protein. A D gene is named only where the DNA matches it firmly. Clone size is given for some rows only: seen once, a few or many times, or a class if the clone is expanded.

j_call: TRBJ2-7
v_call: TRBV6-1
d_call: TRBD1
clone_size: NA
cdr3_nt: TGTGCCAGCAGCCAAAGGGGACAGGGGGCCCACGAGCAGTACTTC
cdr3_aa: CASSQRGQGAHEQYF

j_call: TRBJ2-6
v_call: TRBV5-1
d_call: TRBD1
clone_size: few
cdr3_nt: TGCGCCAGCACCCAGGGGGTCTACCGCTTTTCTGGGGCCAACGTCCTGACTTTC
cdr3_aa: CASTQGVYRFSGANVLTF

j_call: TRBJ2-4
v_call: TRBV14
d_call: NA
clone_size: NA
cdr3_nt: TGTGCCAGCAGCCCGGACATACCTTTAGCCAAAAACATTCAGTACTTC
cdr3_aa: CASSPDIPLAKNIQYF

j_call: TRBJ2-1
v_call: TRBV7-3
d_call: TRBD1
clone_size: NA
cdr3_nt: TGTGCCAGCAGTTTTGACAGGGGCCCCAACAATGAGCAGTTCTTC
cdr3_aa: CASSFDRGPNNEQFF

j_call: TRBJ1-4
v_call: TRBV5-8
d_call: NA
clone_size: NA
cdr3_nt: TGTGCCAGCAGCTCGAATACAGGGAGCAATGCAACTAATGAAAAACTGTTTTTT
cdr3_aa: CASSSNTGSNATNEKLFF

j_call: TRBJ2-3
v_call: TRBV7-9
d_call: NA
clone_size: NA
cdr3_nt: TGTTCCAGCAGCTCCCCCTGGGAGGAAGCAGATACGCAGTATTTT
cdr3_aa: CSSSSPWEEADTQYF

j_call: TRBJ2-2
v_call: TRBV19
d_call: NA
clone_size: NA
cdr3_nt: TGTGCCAGTAGTATCGCGGGCACCGGGGAGCTGTTTTTT
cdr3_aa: CASSIAGTGELFF

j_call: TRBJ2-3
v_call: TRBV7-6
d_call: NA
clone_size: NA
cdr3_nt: TGTGCCAGCAGCTTAGAAGACTTGGGGGCGGCAGATACGCAGTATTTT
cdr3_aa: CASSLEDLGAADTQYF

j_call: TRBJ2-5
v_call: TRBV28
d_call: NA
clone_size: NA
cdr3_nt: TGTGCCAGCAGCCTTACAGGAGAAGAGACCCAGTACTTC
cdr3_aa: CASSLTGEETQYF

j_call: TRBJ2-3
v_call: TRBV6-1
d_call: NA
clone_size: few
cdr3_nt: TGTGCCAGCACGACTGGGGGCAGCACAGATACGCAGTATTTT
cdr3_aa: CASTTGGSTDTQYF

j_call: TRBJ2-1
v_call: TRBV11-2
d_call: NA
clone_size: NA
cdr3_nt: TGTGCCAGCAGCCCCCGTGCGGGCTCCTACAATGAGCAGTTCTTC
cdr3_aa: CASSPRAGSYNEQFF

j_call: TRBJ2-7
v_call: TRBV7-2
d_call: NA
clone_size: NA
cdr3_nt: TGTGCCAGCAGCTTAGCGCGCGCGATCTCCTACGAGCAGTACTTC
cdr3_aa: CASSLARAISYEQYF

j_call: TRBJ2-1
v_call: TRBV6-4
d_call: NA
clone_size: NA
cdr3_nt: TGTGCCAGCAGTGGCCTCAGGGGCCATGAGCAGTTCTTC
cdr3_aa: CASSGLRGHEQFF

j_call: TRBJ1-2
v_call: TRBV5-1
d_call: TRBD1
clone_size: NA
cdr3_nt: TGCGCCAGCAGGCCAGACAGGGGGCCAAACTATGGCTACACCTTC
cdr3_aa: CASRPDRGPNYGYTF

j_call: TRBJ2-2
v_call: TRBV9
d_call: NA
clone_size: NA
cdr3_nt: TGTGCCAGCAGCGTAAGACCCGAGGTAGTCACCGGGGAGCTGTTTTTT
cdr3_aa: CASSVRPEVVTGELFF

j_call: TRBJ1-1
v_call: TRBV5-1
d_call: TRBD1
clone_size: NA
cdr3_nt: TGCGCCAGCAGCTTGGTGGGGACAGGTGACACTGAAGCTTTCTTT
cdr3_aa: CASSLVGTGDTEAFF

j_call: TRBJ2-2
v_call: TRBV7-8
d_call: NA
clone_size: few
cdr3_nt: TGTGCCAGCAGCCCTCGGACAGTAACCGGGGAGCTGTTTTTT
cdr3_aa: CASSPRTVTGELFF

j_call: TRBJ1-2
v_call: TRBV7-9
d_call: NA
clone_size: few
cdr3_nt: TGTGCCAGCAGCCCACAGGGTCCCTATGGCTACACCTTC
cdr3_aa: CASSPQGPYGYTF

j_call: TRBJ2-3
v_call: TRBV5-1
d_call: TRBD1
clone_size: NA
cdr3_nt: TGCGCCAGCAGCCAGAACAGGGGACGCGCTCTATCAAGCACAGATACGCAGTATTTT
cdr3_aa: CASSQNRGRALSSTDTQYF

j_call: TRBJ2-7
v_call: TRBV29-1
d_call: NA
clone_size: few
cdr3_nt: TGCAGCGCCGCCCCGGACTTCTACGAGCAGTACTTC
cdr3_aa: CSAAPDFYEQYF

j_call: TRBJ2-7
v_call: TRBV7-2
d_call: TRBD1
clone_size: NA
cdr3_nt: TGTGCCAGCAGCCCATCGGGACAGGGCATGTACGAGCAGTACTTC
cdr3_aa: CASSPSGQGMYEQYF

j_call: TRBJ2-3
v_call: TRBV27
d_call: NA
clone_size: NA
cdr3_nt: TGTGCCAGCAGCTTACAGGCCCCCACAGATACGCAGTATTTT
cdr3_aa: CASSLQAPTDTQYF

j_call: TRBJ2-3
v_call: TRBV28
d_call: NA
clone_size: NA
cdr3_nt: TGTGCCAGCAGTTCCCCATCGGAGGGCTCTAGCACAGATACGCAGTATTTT
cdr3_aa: CASSSPSEGSSTDTQYF

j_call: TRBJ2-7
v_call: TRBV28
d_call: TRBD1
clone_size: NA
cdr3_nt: TGTGCCAGCAGTTTCGTCGTGAGAGGGACAGAGAAGACCTACGAGCAGTACTTC
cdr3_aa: CASSFVVRGTEKTYEQYF

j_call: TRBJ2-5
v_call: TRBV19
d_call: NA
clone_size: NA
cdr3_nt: TGTGCCAGTAGTATAGGAACAGGGACAGAGACCCAGTACTTC
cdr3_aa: CASSIGTGTETQYF

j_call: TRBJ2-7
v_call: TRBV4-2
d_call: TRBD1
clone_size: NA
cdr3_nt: TGTGCCAGCAGCCAAGAGGCGCTGGGACAGGGATCTCTCTACGAGCAGTACTTC
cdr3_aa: CASSQEALGQGSLYEQYF

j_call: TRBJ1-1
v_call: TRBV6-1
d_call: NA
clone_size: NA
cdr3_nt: TGTGCCAGCCGACAGGACCCCAGGGGGAACACTGAAGCTTTCTTT
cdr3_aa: CASRQDPRGNTEAFF

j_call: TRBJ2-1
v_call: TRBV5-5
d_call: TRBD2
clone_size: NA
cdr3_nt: TGTGCCAGCAGCTTGAAGGCGGGGGGCTGGAGAAATGAGCAGTTCTTC
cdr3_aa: CASSLKAGGWRNEQFF

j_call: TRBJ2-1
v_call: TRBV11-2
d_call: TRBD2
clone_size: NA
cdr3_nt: TGTGCCAGCAGCTTCCAGCGGGGGCAGGGGACTTACAATGAGCAGTTCTTC
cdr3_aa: CASSFQRGQGTYNEQFF

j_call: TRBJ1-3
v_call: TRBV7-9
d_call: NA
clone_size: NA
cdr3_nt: TGTGCCAGCAGCCATCGGAGCGGTGGATTCTCTGGAAACACCATATATTTT
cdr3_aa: CASSHRSGGFSGNTIYF

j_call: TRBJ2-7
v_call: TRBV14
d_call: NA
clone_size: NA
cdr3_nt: TGTGCCAGCAGCCAAGACAGGGGGAGGCACCACGAGCAGTACTTC
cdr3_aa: CASSQDRGRHHEQYF

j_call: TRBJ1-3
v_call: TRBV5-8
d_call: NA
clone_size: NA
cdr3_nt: TGTGCCAGCAGCTTGTGGGCAGGGGACGCTGGAAACACCATATATTTT
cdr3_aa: CASSLWAGDAGNTIYF

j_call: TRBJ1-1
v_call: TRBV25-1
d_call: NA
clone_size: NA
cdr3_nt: TGTGCCAGCAGTGAATGGGCAGGGCAAACTGAAGCTTTCTTT
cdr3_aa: CASSEWAGQTEAFF

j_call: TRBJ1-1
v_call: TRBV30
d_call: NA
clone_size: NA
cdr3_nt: TGTGCCTGGAGTGTACTTAATGAAGCTTTCTTT
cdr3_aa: CAWSVLNEAFF

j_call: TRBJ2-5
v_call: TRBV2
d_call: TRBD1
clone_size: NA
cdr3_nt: TGTGCCAGCAGTGAACGACAGGGGACCACCCAGTACTTC
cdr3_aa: CASSERQGTTQYF

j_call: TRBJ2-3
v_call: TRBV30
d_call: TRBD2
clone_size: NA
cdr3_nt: TGTGCCGGTAGCGGGGGTCACGCGCAGTATTTT
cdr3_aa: CAGSGGHAQYF

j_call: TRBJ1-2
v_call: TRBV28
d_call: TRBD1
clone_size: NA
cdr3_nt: TGTGCCAGCAGCCGGGACAGTTACTTTGGCTACACCTTC
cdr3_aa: CASSRDSYFGYTF

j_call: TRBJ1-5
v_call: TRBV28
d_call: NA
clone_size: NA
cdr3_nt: TGTGCCAGTACAGACGGAGGGGCGGATCAGCCCCAGCATTTT
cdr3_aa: CASTDGGADQPQHF

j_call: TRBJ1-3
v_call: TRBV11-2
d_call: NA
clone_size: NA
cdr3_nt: TGTGCCAGCAGCTTGGCAAGACAGGTTACTGGAAACACCATATATTTT
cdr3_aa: CASSLARQVTGNTIYF

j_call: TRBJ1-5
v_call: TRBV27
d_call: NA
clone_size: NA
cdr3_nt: TGTGCCAGCAGTCCAAGTTGGGGCCTCAATCAGCCCCAGCATTTT
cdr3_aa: CASSPSWGLNQPQHF